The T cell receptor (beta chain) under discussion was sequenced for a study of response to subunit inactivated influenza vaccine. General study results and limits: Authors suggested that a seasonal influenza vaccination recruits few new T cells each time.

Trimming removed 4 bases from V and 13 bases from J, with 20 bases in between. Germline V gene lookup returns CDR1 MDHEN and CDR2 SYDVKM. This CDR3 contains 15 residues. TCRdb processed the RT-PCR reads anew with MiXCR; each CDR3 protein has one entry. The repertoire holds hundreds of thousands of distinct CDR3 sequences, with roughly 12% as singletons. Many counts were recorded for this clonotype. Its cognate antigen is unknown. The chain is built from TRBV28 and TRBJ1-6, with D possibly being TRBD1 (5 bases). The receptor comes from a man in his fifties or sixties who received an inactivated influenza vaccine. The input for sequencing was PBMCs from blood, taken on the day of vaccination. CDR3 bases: TGTGCCAGCAGTTCCGGGGGACGGAAAGTTTCGCCCCTCCACTTT. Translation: CASSSGGRKVSPLHF.